The 13 T cell receptor beta chains below come from one sample, sequenced in a study of glioma-infiltrating T cells. Using RNA template, CDR3s of TCR alpha and beta were amplified with iRepertoire arm-PCR. Each CDR3 protein gets one entry after TCRdb re-called the multiplex PCR reads with MiXCR. The sample lists fewer than 110,000 distinct CDR3 sequences; approximately 28% were seen once. The sample consisted of glioma tissue, nonneoplastic brain tissue, or PBMCs (not recorded which). The receptors here all came from a human donor with low-grade glioma or glioblastoma, undergoing nonglioma brain surgery, or in good health (not recorded which).

As concerns this clonotype: The junction shows a germline mismatch at one end, possibly a read error. The chain has TRBV3-1 and TRBJ1-1; D gene uncertain. CDR1 is LGHDT and CDR2 is YNNKEL in the germline V gene (reference sequence). There are 14 residues in the CDR3. This CDR3 reads CAGSPTDRNTEAFF. The DNA of the CDR3 is TGTGCCGGCAGCCCTACCGACCGGAACACTGAAGCTTTCTTT.

This clonotype occurred many times. The chain joins TRBV6-1 to TRBJ1-2; TRBD1 agrees at 8 bases. CDR3 length equals 13 residues. V shed 6 bases, J shed 8 bases, and the junction held 8 bases outside the gene matches. CDR1 is MNHNS and CDR2 is SASEGT in the germline V gene. The DNA of the CDR3 is TGTGCCAGCAGGTCGACAGGGGAGGACGGCTACACCTTC. As protein: CASRSTGEDGYTF.

Of note for this clonotype: A read error is possible here, since a much larger clone lies one base away. V is TRBV6-6 and J is TRBJ2-1; no firm D call. Germline V lookup: CDR1 MNHNY, CDR2 SVGAGI (reference sequence). CDR3 length: 11 residues. CDR3 region: CASTYLHEEFF. CDR3 bases: TGTGCCAGCACTTACTTGCATGAGGAGTTCTTC.

There are a few counts of this clonotype. The chain combines TRBV5-1 with TRBJ2-2, with TRBD2 matching over 11 bases. Germline lookup yields CDR1 SGHRS and CDR2 YFSETQ. The CDR3 is 15 amino acids. The trim removed 4 bases at V and 11 bases at J, leaving 10 bases unmatched. The CDR3: CASSSPGTSGIELFF. The CDR3 nucleotides read TGCGCCAGCAGCAGCCCCGGGACTAGCGGAATCGAGCTGTTTTTT.

To note about this clonotype: The junction differs from germline at one of its ends, possibly a read error. This chain uses TRBV20-1 with TRBJ1-1, with unresolved D. CDR3 length equals 10 residues. Germline V lookup: CDR1 DFQATT, CDR2 SNEGSKA (reference sequence). CDR3 DNA: TGCAGTGCACTGAACACTGAAGCTTTCTTC. Amino acid sequence: CSALNTEAFF.

Details on this clonotype: It may be a read error: a sequence one base away is much more abundant. The CDR3 region has the DNA TGTGCCAGCAGCCCTGGGATAGCCACAGATACGCAGTATTTT. Amino acids: CASSPGIATDTQYF. The rearrangement uses TRBV5-4 and TRBJ2-3; D ambiguous. Trimming stripped 4 bases from V and 2 bases from J, with 11 bases between. The V gene's germline CDR1 is SGHNT and CDR2 YYREEE (reference sequence). The CDR3 has 14 amino acids.

There are many counts of this clonotype. The genes are TRBV2 and TRBJ2-5, with a possible D match to TRBD1 (5 bases). Trimming shortened V by 5 bases and J by 4 bases, and 11 bases separated the two germline ends. The CDR3 extends over 13 amino acids. The germline V gene encodes CDR1 SNHLY and CDR2 FYNNEI. CDR3 protein: CASSLNTGETQYF. The CDR3 bases are TGTGCCAGCAGTTTGAATACAGGAGAGACCCAGTACTTC.

This clonotype was counted between two and nine times. V and J are TRBV9 and TRBJ1-1, with D perhaps TRBD1 (5 bases). CDR1 is SGDLS, CDR2 YYNGEE, per germline. This CDR3 has 14 residues. The V end lost 3 bases, the J end lost 4 bases, and 13 bases lay between the germline ends. The CDR3 loop reads CASSDHGGTTEAFF. The CDR3 bases are TGTGCCAGCAGCGATCATGGGGGAACCACTGAAGCTTTCTTT.

This clonotype came up a few times. The J gene is TRBJ1-5, the V gene TRBV19; D not certain. CDR3 length: 15 residues. Germline CDR1 LNHDA, CDR2 SQIVND (reference sequence). V was clipped by 5 bases and J by 1 base, with 12 bases between them. The CDR3 sequence: CASSSGPGSNQPQHF. The DNA of the CDR3 is TGTGCCAGTAGTTCGGGCCCGGGGAGCAATCAGCCCCAGCATTTT.

This clonotype occurred many times. The rearrangement links TRBV27 to TRBJ2-1, with D possibly matching TRBD2 (5 bases). V lost 5 bases and J 10 bases, leaving 15 bases between the germline ends. The CDR3 has 13 residues. Germline V lookup: CDR1 MNHEY, CDR2 SMNVEV (reference sequence). The CDR3 DNA is TGTGCCAGCAGTACTGATACCTGGAGGGAGCAGTTCTTC. Translating it yields CASSTDTWREQFF.

This clonotype has more than one count but fewer than ten. The chain employs TRBV29-1 and TRBJ1-1; TRBD1 matches 8 bases. Trimming took 7 bases from V and 1 from J; bases not matched to a gene: 8. The germline CDR1 and CDR2 sequences are SQVTM and ANQGSEA. CDR3 length: 14 amino acids. The CDR3 nucleotides read TGCAGCGCGGGGACCAGGGGGCCGAACACTGAAGCTTTCTTT. Amino acid sequence: CSAGTRGPNTEAFF.

This clonotype was seen at least ten times. The chain joins TRBV24-1 to TRBJ2-5; D is possibly TRBD1 or TRBD2 (5 bases each). Per germline, CDR1 KGHDR and CDR2 SFDVKD. The CDR3 loop spans 14 amino acids. Trimming shortened V by 3 bases and J by 5 bases, and 12 bases separated the two germline ends. CDR3 DNA: TGTGCCACCAGTGATGTCCAGGGACCCGAGACCCAGTACTTC. Translation: CATSDVQGPETQYF.

The V gene is TRBV7-9, the J gene TRBJ2-1, with D unclear. This CDR3 contains 14 residues. With 0 bases removed from V and 5 bases from J, the gap between germline ends came to 8 bases. Germline V gives CDR1 SEHNR, CDR2 FQNEAQ (reference sequence). CDR3 in amino acids: CASSLAPADNEQFF. In nucleotides, the CDR3 is TGTGCCAGCAGCTTAGCGCCGGCAGACAATGAGCAGTTCTTC.